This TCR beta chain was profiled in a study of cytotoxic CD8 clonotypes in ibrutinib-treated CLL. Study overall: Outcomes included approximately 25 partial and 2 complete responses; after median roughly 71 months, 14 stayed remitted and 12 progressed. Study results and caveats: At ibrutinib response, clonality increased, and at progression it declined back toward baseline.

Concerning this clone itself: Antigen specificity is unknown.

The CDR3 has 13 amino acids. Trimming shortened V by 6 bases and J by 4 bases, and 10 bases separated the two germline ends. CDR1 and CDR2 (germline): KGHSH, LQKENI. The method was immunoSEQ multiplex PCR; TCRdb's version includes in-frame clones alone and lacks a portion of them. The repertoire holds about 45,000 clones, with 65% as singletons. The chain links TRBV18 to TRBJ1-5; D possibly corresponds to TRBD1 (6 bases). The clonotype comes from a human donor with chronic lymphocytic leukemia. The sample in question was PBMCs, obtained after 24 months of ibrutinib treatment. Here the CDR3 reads CASSQDRNQPQHF. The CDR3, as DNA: TGTGCCAGCTCCCAGGACAGAAATCAGCCCCAGCATTTT.